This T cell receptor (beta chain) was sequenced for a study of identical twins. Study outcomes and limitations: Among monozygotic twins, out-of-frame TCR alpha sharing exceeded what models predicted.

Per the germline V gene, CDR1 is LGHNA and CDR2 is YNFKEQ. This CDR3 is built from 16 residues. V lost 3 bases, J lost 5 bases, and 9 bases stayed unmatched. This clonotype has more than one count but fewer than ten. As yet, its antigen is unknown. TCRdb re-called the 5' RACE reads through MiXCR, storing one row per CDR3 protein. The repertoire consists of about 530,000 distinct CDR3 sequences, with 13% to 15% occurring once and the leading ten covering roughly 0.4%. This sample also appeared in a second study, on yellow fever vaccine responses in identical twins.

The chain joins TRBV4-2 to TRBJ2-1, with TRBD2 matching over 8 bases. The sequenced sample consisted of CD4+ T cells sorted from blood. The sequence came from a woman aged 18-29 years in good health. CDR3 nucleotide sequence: TGTGCCAGCAGCCAGGGTGATAGCGGGACTAACAATGAGCAGTTCTTC. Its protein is CASSQGDSGTNNEQFF.